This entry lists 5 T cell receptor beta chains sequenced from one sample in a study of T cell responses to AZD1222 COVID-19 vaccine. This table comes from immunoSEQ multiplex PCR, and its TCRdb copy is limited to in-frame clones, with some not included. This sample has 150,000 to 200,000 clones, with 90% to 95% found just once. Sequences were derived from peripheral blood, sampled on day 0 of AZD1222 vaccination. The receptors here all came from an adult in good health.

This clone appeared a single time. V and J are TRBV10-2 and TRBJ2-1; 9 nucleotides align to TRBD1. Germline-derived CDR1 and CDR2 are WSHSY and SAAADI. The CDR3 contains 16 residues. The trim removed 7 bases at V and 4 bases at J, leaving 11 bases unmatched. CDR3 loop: CASTGLGQGSYNEQFF. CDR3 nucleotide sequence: TGCGCCAGCACCGGATTGGGACAGGGAAGTTACAATGAGCAGTTCTTC.

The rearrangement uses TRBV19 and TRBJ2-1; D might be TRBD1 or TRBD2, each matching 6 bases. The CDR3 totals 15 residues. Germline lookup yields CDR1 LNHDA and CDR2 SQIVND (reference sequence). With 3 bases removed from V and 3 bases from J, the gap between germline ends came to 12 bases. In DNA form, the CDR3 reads TGTGCCAGTAGTATTCGGGGGCTACTCTACAATGAGCAGTTCTTC. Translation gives CASSIRGLLYNEQFF. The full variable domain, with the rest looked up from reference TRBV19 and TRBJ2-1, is DGGITQSPKYLFRKEGQNVTLSCEQNLNHDAMYWYRQDPGQGLRLIYYSQIVNDFQKGDIAEGYSVSREKKESFPLTVTSAQKNPTAFYLCASSIRGLLYNEQFFGPGTRLTVL.

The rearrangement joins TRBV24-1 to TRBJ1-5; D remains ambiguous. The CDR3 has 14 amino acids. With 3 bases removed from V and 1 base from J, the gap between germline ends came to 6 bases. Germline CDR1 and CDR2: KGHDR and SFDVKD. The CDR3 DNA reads TGTGCCACCAGTGATATAGGCAGCAATCAGCCCCAGCATTTT. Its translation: CATSDIGSNQPQHF.

DNA for the CDR3: TGTGCCAGCAGTTGGTCAATCGGACAGAAAGAGACCCAGTACTTC. Translating it yields CASSWSIGQKETQYF. The chain links TRBV6-5 to TRBJ2-5; possible D gene TRBD1, 6 bases. This CDR3 has 15 amino acids. Germline V gene data show CDR1 as MNHEY and CDR2 as SVGAGI. V lost 4 bases and J lost 3, with 15 bases in between.

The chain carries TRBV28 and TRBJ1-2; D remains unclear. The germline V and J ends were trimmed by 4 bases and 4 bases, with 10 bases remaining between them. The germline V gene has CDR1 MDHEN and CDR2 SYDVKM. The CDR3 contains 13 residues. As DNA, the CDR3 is TGTGCCAGCAGTTATTCTGTTGGCTATGGCTACACCTTC. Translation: CASSYSVGYGYTF.